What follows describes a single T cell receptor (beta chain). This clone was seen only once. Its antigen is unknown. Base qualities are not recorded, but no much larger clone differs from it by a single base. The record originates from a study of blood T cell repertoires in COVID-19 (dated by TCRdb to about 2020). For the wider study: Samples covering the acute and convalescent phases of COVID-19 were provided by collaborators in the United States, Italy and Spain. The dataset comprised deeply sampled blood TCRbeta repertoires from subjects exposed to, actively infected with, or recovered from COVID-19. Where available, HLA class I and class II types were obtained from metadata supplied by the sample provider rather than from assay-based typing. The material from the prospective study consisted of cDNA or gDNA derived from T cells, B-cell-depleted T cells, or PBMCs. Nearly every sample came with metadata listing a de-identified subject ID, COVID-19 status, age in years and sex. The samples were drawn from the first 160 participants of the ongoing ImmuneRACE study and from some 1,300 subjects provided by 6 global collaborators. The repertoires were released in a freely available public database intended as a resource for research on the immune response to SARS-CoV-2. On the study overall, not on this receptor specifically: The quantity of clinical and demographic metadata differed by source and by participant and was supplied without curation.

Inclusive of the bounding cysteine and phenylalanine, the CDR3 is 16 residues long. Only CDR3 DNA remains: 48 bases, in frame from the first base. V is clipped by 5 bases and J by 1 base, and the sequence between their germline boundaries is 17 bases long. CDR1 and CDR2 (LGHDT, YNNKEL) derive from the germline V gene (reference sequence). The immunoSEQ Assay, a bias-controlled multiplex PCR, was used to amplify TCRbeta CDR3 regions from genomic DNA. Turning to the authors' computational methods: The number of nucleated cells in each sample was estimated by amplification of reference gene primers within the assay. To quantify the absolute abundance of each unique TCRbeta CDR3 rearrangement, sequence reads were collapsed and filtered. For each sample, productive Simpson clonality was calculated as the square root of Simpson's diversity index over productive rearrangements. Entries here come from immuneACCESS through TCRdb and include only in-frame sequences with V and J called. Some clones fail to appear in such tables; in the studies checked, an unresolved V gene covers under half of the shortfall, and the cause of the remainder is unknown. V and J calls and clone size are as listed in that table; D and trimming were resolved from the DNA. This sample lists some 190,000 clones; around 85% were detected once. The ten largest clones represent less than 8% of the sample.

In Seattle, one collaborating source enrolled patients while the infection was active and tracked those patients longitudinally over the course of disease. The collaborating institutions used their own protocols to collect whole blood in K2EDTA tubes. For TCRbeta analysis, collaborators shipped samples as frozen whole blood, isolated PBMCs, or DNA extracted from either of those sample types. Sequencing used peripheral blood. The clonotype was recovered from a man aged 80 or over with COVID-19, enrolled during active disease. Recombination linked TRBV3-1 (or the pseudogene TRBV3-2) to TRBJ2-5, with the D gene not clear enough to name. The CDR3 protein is CASSARVEASQETQYF. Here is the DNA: TGTGCCAGCAGCGCAAGAGTAGAGGCAAGCCAAGAGACCCAGTACTTC.